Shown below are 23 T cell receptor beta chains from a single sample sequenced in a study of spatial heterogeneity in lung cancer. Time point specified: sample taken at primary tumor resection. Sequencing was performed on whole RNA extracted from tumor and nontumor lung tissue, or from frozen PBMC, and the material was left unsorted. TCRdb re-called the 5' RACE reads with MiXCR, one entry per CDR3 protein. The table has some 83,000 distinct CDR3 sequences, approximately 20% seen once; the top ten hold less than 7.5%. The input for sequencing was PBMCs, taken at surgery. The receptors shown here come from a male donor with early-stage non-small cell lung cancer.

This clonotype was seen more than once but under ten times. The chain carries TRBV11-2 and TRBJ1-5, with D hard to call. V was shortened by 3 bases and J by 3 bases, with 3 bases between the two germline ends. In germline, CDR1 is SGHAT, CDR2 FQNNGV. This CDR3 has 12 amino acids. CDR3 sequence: CASSFDNQPQHF. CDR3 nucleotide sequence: TGTGCCAGCAGCTTTGACAATCAGCCCCAGCATTTT.

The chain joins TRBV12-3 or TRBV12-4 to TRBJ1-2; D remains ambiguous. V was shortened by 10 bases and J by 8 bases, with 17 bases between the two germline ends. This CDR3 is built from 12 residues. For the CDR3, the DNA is TGTGCCATCGGACGGAGAGTTGGAGGCTACACCTTC. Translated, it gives CAIGRRVGGYTF.

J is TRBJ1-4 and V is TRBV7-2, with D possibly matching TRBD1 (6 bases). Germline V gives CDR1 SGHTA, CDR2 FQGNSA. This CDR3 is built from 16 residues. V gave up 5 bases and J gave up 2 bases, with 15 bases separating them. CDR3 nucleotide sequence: TGTGCCAGCAGCCCGGGAGGGGGTTGGACTAATGAAAAACTGTTTTTT. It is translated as CASSPGGGWTNEKLFF.

DNA for the CDR3: TGCGCCAGCAGCTTGAATGGACTAGCGGGAGGAGGTGAGCAGTACTTC. This translates into CASSLNGLAGGGEQYF. J is TRBJ2-7 and V is TRBV5-1; the match to TRBD2 covers 14 bases. CDR1 SGHRS and CDR2 YFSETQ come from the germline V gene. V shed 1 base and J 7 bases; nucleotides not matched to a gene: 7. The CDR3 is 16 amino acids. The full variable domain, in which reference TRBV5-1 and TRBJ2-7 provide the parts outside the CDR3, is KAGVTQTPRYLIKTRGQQVTLSCSPISGHRSVSWYQQTPGQGLQFLFEYFSETQRNKGNFPGRFSGRQFSNSRSEMNVSTLELGDSALYLCASSLNGLAGGGEQYFGPGTRLTVT.

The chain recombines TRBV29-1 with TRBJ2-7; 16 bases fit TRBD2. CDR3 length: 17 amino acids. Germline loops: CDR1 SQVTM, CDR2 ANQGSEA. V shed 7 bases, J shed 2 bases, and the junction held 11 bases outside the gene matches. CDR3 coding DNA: TGCAGCGGAGGAGGCCCCGGGACTAGCGGGAGGGCCTACGAGCAGTACTTC. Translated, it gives CSGGGPGTSGRAYEQYF.

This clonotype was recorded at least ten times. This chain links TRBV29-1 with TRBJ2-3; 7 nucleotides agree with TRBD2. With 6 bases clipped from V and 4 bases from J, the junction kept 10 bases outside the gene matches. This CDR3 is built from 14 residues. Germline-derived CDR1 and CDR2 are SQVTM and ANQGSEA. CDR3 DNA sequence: TGCAGCGTATCACCCAGCGGGAACGCAGATACGCAGTATTTT. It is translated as CSVSPSGNADTQYF.

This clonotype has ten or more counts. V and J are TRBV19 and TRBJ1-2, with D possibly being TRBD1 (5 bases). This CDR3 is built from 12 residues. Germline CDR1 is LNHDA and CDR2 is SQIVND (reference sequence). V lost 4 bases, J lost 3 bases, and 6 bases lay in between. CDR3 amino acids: CASSKQDYGYTF. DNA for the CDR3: TGTGCCAGTAGTAAACAGGACTATGGCTACACCTTC.

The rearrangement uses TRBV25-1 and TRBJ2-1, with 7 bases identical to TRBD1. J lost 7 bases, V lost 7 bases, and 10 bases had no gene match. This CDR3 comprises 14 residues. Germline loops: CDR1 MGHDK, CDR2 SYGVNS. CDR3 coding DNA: TGTGCCAGCACCCTAGGGACAGTTCGAAATGAGCAGTTCTTC. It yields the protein CASTLGTVRNEQFF. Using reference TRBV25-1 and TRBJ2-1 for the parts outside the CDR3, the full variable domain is EADIYQTPRYLVIGTGKKITLECSQTMGHDKMYWYQQDPGMELHLIHYSYGVNSTEKGDLSSESTVSRIRTEHFPLTLESARPSHTSQYLCASTLGTVRNEQFFGPGTRLTVL.

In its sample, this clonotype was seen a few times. The CDR3: CASSLGGDWNTEAFF. Here the CDR3 DNA reads TGCGCCAGCAGCCTGGGGGGGGATTGGAACACTGAAGCTTTCTTT. The V and J genes are TRBV4-1 and TRBJ1-1, with a possible D match to TRBD1 (5 bases). There are 15 residues in the CDR3. Trimming removed 4 bases from V and 1 base from J, with 13 bases in between. Germline V CDR1 and CDR2: MGHRA, YSYEKL.

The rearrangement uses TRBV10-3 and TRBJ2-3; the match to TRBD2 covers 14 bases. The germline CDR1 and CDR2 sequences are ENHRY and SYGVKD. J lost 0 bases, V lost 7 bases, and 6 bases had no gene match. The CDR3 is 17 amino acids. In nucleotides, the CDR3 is TGTGCCATCAACGGACTAGCGGGGGGCCCTAGCACAGATACGCAGTATTTT. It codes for CAINGLAGGPSTDTQYF.

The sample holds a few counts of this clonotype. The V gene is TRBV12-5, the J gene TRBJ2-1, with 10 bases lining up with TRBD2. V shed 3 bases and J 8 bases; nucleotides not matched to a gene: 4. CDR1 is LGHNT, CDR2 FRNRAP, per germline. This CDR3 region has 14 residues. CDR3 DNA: TGTGCTAGTGGTTTCCAGCGGGAGGGCGATGAGCAGTTCTTC. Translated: CASGFQREGDEQFF.

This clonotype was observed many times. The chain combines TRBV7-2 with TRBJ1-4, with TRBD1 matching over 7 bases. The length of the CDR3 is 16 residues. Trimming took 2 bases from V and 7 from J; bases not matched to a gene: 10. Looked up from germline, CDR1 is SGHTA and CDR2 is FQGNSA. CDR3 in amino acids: CASSLISGGGGEKLFF. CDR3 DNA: TGTGCCAGCAGCTTAATTAGTGGAGGGGGCGGTGAAAAACTGTTTTTT.

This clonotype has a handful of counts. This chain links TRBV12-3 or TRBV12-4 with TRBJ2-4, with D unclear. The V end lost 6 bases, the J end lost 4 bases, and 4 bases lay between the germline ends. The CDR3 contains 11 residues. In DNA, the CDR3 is TGTGCCAGCAGCCGAAAAAACATTCAGTACTTC. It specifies CASSRKNIQYF.

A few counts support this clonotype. The CDR3 DNA reads as TGTGCCACCAGTGATCCAGCGGGGGCCGTCACAGATACGCAGTATTTT. It yields the protein CATSDPAGAVTDTQYF. The chain combines TRBV24-1 with TRBJ2-3; 8 bases match TRBD2. CDR1 and CDR2 from the germline V gene are KGHDR and SFDVKD. After removal of 3 bases from V and 2 bases from J, the junction contained 6 bases not matched to a gene. CDR3 length equals 16 residues.

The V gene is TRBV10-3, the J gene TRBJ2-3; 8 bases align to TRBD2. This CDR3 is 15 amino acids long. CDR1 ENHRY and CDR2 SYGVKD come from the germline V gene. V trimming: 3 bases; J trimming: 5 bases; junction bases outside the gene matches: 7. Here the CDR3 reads CAISDTGGPEDTQYF. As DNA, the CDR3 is TGTGCCATCAGTGATACGGGGGGGCCTGAAGATACGCAGTATTTT.

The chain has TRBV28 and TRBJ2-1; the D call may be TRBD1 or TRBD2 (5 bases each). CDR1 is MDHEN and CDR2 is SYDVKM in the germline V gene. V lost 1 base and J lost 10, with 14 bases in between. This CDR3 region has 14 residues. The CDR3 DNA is TGTGCCAGCAGTTTATCCCAGGTCCGGGGCGAGCAGTTCTTC. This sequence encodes CASSLSQVRGEQFF.

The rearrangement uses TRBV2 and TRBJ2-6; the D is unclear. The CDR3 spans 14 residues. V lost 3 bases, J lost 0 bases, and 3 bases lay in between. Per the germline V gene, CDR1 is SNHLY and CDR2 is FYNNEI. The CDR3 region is CASSDVSGANVLTF. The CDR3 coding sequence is TGTGCCAGCAGTGATGTCTCTGGGGCCAACGTCCTGACTTTC. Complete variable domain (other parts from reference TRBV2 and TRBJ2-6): EPEVTQTPSHQVTQMGQEVILRCVPISNHLYFYWYRQILGQKVEFLVSFYNNEISEKSEIFDDQFSVERPDGSNFTLKIRSTKLEDSAMYFCASSDVSGANVLTFGAGSRLTVL.

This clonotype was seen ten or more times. CDR3 protein: CSVDEGGAEKLFF. CDR3 sequence (DNA): TGCAGCGTTGACGAGGGAGGTGCTGAAAAACTGTTTTTT. The chain uses TRBV29-1 and TRBJ1-4; D unclear. The CDR3 totals 13 residues. Trimming left V 3 bases short and J 7 bases short, with 12 bases between. CDR1 SQVTM and CDR2 ANQGSEA come from the germline V gene.

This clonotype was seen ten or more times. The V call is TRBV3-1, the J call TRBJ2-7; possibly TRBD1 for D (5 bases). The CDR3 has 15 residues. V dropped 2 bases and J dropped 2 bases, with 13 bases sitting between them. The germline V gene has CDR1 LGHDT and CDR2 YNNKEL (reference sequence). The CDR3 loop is CASSQWAGNTYEQYF. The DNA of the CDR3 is TGTGCCAGCAGCCAATGGGCAGGGAATACCTACGAGCAGTACTTC.

CDR3 DNA sequence: TGTGCCAGTAGTATGTACCAAGAGACCCAGTACTTC. Amino acid sequence: CASSMYQETQYF. The chain recombines TRBV19 with TRBJ2-5; D is unclear. Germline-derived CDR1 and CDR2 are LNHDA and SQIVND (reference sequence). The CDR3 is 12 amino acids. V lost 3 bases and J 0 bases, leaving 2 bases between the germline ends.

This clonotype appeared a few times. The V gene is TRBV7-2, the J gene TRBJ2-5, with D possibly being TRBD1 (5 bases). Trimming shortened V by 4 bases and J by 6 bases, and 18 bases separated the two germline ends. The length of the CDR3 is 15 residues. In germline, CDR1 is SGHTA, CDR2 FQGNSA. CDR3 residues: CASSSHSGIGQTQYF. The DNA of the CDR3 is TGTGCCAGCAGCTCCCACTCAGGGATAGGACAGACCCAGTACTTC.

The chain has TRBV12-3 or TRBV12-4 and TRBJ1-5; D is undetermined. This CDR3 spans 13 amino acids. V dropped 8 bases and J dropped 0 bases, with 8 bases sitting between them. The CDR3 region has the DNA TGTGCCAGCGGGTCAAATAGCAATCAGCCCCAGCATTTT. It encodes CASGSNSNQPQHF.

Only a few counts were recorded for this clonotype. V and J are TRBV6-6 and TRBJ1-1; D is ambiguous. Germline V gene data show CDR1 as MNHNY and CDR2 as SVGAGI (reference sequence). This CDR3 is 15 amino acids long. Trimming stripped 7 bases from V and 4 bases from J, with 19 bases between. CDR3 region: CASTSEGLRGTEAFF. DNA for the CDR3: TGTGCCAGCACCTCCGAAGGCCTCAGAGGCACTGAAGCTTTCTTT.